The clone carrying this TCR beta chain was detected only a few times. This specimen comes from a study of chemoradiotherapy in HPV16-positive cancers. The CDR3 consists of 15 residues. The V gene's germline CDR1 is LGHNA and CDR2 YNFKEQ. V gave up 4 bases and J gave up 4 bases, with 14 bases separating them. This table comes from immunoSEQ multiplex PCR, and its TCRdb copy is limited to in-frame clones, with some not included. In the table there are approximately 32,000 clones, 80% to 90% of which are singletons. This sample comprised blood, obtained from a patient who underwent chemoradiotherapy. This rearrangement joins TRBV4-2 to TRBJ2-1; TRBD1 is a possible D gene (8 bases). The TCR was taken from a human donor with HPV-associated anogenital cancer. The CDR3 loop is CASSPGQGGYNEQFF. The CDR3 DNA is TGTGCCAGCAGCCCTGGACAGGGAGGGTACAATGAGCAGTTCTTC.